The source of this T cell receptor beta chain is a study of spatial heterogeneity in lung cancer. Unique molecular identifiers tagged every individual TCR cDNA molecule. TCRdb analysed the 5' RACE reads with MiXCR anew, one entry per CDR3 protein. The sample holds tens of thousands of distinct CDR3 sequences, around 5% seen once. This clonotype was picked up many times. The trim removed 5 bases at V and 13 bases at J, leaving 13 bases unmatched. The CDR3 covers 14 residues. CDR1 and CDR2 (germline): SGHTA, FQGNSA. Noted time point: sample taken at primary tumor resection. Extraction of whole RNA from tumor, nontumor lung or frozen PBMC preceded unsorted sequencing. Donation came from 70 or so patients with untreated early-stage non-small cell lung cancer.

The genes are TRBV7-2 and TRBJ2-1, with 8 bases fitting TRBD2. The sequencing here drew on PBMCs, taken at surgery. The sequence derives from a female donor with early-stage non-small cell lung cancer. In DNA, the CDR3 is TGTGCCAGCAGCCCTCCCGTGGAGCGGGGGTTCCAGTTCTTC. This codes for CASSPPVERGFQFF.